The T cell receptor beta chain under discussion was sequenced for a study of regulatory T cells in long-lasting Graves disease. Arm-PCR of CDR3 regions and iRepertoire HTBI primers were used to build TCR beta libraries. Each CDR3 protein gets one entry after TCRdb re-called the multiplex PCR reads with MiXCR. Of around 250,000 distinct CDR3 sequences detected, around a sixth appear once; the ten largest clones hold 14%. This clonotype was picked up many times. One junction end disagrees with the germline gene, perhaps due to a read error. The CDR3 spans 14 residues. Germline V gene lookup returns CDR1 SSHAT and CDR2 FNYEAQ (reference sequence). Time point in this sample: newly diagnosed GD, antithyroid drugs for less than 3 months. The TCR library was made from RNA that had been extracted from PBMCs in TRIzol. These data were also reused for a study on T cells in Graves' hyperthyroidism and ophthalmopathy.

The sequences come from peripheral blood mononuclear cells (PBMCs), collected at new diagnosis, from a patient treated with antithyroid drugs. This sequence was found in a woman younger than 45 with Graves disease. V and J are TRBV7-7 and TRBJ2-7; 7 nucleotides align to TRBD1. The CDR3 loop reads CASSPSGQPYEQYF. For the CDR3, the DNA is TGTGCTAGCAGCCCGTCGGGACAGCCCTACGAGCAGTACTTC.